Below, one TCR beta chain is given with its context. The antigen is not known. The method was immunoSEQ multiplex PCR; TCRdb's version includes in-frame clones alone and lacks a portion of them. This table holds more than 300,000 clones, over 80% found once. The data belong to a study of Ad26.COV2.S vaccination and SARS-CoV-2 variants. Trimming took 2 bases from V and 5 from J, leaving 12 bases between them. CDR1 SGHNT and CDR2 YYREEE come from the germline V gene (reference sequence). This CDR3 contains 14 residues. Study results and caveats: Placebo and vaccine recipients had non-spike TCR breadth that was similar. People who got the vaccine had more spike-specific TCR breadth than people who got placebo.

Sample treatment: some 20 received Ad26.COV2.S at low or high dose, single or two shots; about 5 received placebo; per-sample allocation not given. Samples came from day 63 after the first vaccine or placebo injection. This TCR came from a person aged 18-60 years who received the Ad26.COV2.S COVID-19 vaccine or a placebo. This chain links TRBV5-4 with TRBJ2-3, with unresolved D. Sequenced here: peripheral blood, sampled in a trial of Ad26.COV2.S vaccine versus placebo. This CDR3 is CASSFIGPRDTQYF. As DNA, the CDR3 is TGTGCCAGCAGCTTCATCGGGCCGAGAGATACGCAGTATTTT.